This entry describes one TCR beta chain. Its matching antigen is unknown. This specimen belongs to a study of cytomegalovirus exposure and HLA in healthy donors. For the study at large: Earlier, 100 million or so unique TCR beta sequences were recovered from about 200 million T cells by an analysis. Findings and limits, study-wide: In a later analysis, DRB1 alleles had the most associated TCRs; HLA-C alleles the fewest. Despite most TCR sequences being rare, some public TCRs occurred in many donors.

The CDR3 has 15 amino acids. The V and J ends lost 0 bases and 7 bases respectively, with 13 bases between them. Germline CDR1 reads MNHEY; CDR2 reads SMNVEV (reference sequence). 13 Jbeta primers and 60 Vbeta primers were used for the PCR. Clones were read by immunoSEQ multiplex PCR, and TCRdb kept only the in-frame ones, dropping some. The sample lists around 99,000 clones, 77% occurring once. The chain couples TRBV27 to TRBJ2-1, with D tentatively TRBD2 (5 bases). The clonotype was recovered from a male donor in good health and CMV-seronegative. Sequencing was carried out using PBMCs. The CDR3 loop reads CASSLSVQRANEQFF. CDR3 coding DNA: TGTGCCAGCAGTTTATCGGTTCAGAGGGCTAATGAGCAGTTCTTC.